This T cell receptor beta chain was sequenced in a study of T cell repertoires in cytomegalovirus infection. The germline gives CDR1 SGHTA, CDR2 FQGNSA. Trimming cost V 3 bases and J 1 base, with 8 bases left between them. CDR3 size: 14 residues. TCRdb used MiXCR to reprocess the reads, holding one entry per CDR3 protein. The table has 550,000 to 850,000 distinct CDR3 sequences, roughly 30% seen once. There are many counts of this clonotype. The antigen is undetermined. Sequencing used cultured PBMCs, obtained from culture after CMV antigen stimulation. This chain uses TRBV7-2 with TRBJ2-3; D remains ambiguous. The sequence was collected from a human donor in good health (CMV status not recorded). Some clones in this sample may be carry-over from other donors' samples. The CDR3 DNA follows: TGTGCCAGCAGCTTTACGCCAGGCACAGATACGCAGTATTTT. The encoded protein is CASSFTPGTDTQYF.